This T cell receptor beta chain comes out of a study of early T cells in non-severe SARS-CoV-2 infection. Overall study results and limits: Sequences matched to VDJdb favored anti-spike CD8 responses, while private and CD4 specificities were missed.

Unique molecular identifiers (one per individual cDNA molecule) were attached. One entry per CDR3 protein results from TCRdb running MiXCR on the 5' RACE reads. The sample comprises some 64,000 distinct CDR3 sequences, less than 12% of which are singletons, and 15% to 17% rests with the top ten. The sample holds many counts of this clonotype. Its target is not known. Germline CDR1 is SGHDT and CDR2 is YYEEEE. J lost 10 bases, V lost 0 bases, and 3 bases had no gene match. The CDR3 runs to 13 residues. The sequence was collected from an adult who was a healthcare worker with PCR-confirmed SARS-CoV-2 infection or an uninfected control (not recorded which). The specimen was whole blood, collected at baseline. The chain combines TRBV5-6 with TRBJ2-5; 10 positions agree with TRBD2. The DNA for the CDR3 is TGTGCCAGCAGCTTGGGGACTAGCGGAGGCCAGTACTTC. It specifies CASSLGTSGGQYF.